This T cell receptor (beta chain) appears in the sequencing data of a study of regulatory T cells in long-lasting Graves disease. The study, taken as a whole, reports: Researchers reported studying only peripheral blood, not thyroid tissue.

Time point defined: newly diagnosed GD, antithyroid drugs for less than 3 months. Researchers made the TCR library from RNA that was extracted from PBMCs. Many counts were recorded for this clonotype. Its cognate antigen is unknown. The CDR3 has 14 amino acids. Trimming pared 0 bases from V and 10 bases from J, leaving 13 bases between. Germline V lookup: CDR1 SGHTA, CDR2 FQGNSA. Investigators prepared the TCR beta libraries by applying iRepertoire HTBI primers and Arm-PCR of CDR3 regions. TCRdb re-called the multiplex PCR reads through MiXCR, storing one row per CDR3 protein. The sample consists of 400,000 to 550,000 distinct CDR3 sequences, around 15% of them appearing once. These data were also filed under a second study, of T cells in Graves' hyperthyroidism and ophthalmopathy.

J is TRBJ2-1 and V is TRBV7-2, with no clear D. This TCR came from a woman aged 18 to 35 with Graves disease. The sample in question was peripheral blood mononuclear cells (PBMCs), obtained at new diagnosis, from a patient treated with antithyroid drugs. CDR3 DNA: TGTGCCAGCAGCTTAGCGTCGGGTTGGCGGGAGCAGTTCTTC. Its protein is CASSLASGWREQFF.